This T cell receptor (beta chain) was recorded in a study of blood T cell repertoires in COVID-19. Assay: immunoSEQ multiplex PCR; the TCRdb copy retains only in-frame clones and omits some. This sample carries about 480,000 clones, approximately 88% of them seen once, and the ten largest clones take less than 2%. Individuals drawn from 20 to 30 US areas were roughly 18 to 95 years old. Cohorts were determined from participant-reported clinical history. Recovery among Cohort 3 donors was established by two negative PCRs, clearance, or symptom resolution. The V and J ends lost 4 bases and 5 bases, in that order; junction bases with no gene match: 9. CDR1 and CDR2 (germline): MGHRA, YSYEKL. The CDR3 has 16 residues.

This receptor was taken from a woman in her 40s who had recovered from COVID-19. The sample comprised PBMCs or T cells enriched from blood (not recorded which). This sequence joins TRBV4-1 and TRBJ2-2; TRBD2 aligns across 8 bases. CDR3 in DNA: TGCGCCAGCAGCCCAAGCCCCGGGGGGGGAACCGGGGAGCTGTTTTTT. It codes for CASSPSPGGGTGELFF.